Each of the 21 T cell receptor beta chains below was sequenced from the same sample in a study of blood T cells in healthy people across ages. The second PCR ran roughly 7 to 12 cycles with a sample-barcoded 5' primer and J-beta primers. TCRdb re-derived calls from the 5' RACE reads in MiXCR, one entry per CDR3 protein. Of 600,000 to 850,000 distinct CDR3 sequences in the sample, 20% to 25% are singletons; the top ten hold 9.4%. A further study also used this sample, focusing on T cells of mothers and their children.

The sequencing input was blood. The receptors were sampled from a boy younger than 18 in good health.

The chain recombines TRBV28 with TRBJ2-5; D assignment may be TRBD1 or TRBD2 (5 bases each). In germline, CDR1 is MDHEN, CDR2 SYDVKM. The CDR3 runs to 15 residues. V lost 3 bases, J lost 5 bases, and 16 bases lay in between. CDR3 loop: CASSLGVINRETQYF. The CDR3 nucleotides read TGTGCCAGCAGTTTGGGGGTCATTAATCGGGAGACCCAGTACTTC.

The V gene is TRBV5-4, the J gene TRBJ2-1; 7 positions agree with TRBD2. The assigned J gene may be wrong: the sequence end matches TRBJ2-5 better. CDR1 is SGHNT and CDR2 is YYREEE in the germline V gene (reference sequence). The CDR3 runs 12 residues. The CDR3 protein is CASKGEGETQYF. The CDR3 coding sequence is TGTGCCAGCAAAGGGGAGGGGGAGACCCAGTACTTC.

This clonotype has a handful of counts. V usage is TRBV21-1 and J usage is TRBJ1-3. TRBV21-1 is a known pseudogene. CDR3 length equals 15 residues. Here the CDR3 reads CASSWGDLTGNTIYF. The DNA of the CDR3 is TGTGCCAGCAGCTGGGGAGATTTAACTGGAAACACCATATATTTT.

The gene calls are TRBV3-1 and TRBJ2-5, with 7 bases that match TRBD1. The J segment lost 1 base and the V segment lost 5 bases, leaving 7 bases of the junction unmatched. The CDR3 extends over 15 amino acids. Germline CDR1 reads LGHDT; CDR2 reads YNNKEL (reference sequence). CDR3: CASSFPGTVQETQYF. The CDR3 bases are TGTGCCAGCAGCTTCCCCGGGACAGTCCAAGAGACCCAGTACTTC.

This clonotype came up a few times. The J gene is TRBJ2-5, the V gene TRBV5-5; possibly TRBD1 for D (6 bases). CDR1 is SGHKS and CDR2 is YYEKEE in the germline V gene (reference sequence). V was cut by 6 bases and J by 5 bases, with 17 bases left in between. This CDR3 is 14 amino acids long. The CDR3 DNA reads as TGTGCCAGCACCCCTGAGGGGGATTGGGAGACCCAGTACTTC. Translation gives CASTPEGDWETQYF.

The V and J genes are TRBV2 and TRBJ2-1; 9 positions match TRBD2. V shed 3 bases, J shed 2 bases, and the junction held 2 bases outside the gene matches. The length of the CDR3 is 15 residues. Germline-derived CDR1 and CDR2 are SNHLY and FYNNEI. The CDR3 reads CASSEVAGAYNEQFF. The CDR3 nucleotides read TGTGCCAGCAGTGAGGTAGCGGGAGCCTACAATGAGCAGTTCTTC.

This clonotype was picked up a small number of times. The V and J genes are TRBV15 and TRBJ2-5; D is ambiguous. The J call may be faulty, since TRBJ2-7 better matches the DNA end. CDR3 length: 13 residues. CDR1 is LNHNV, CDR2 YYDKDF, per germline (reference sequence). In DNA form, the CDR3 reads TGTGCCACCAGCAGAGAGCATTCCTACGAGCAGTACTTC. Translated: CATSREHSYEQYF.

The V gene is TRBV7-9, the J gene TRBJ2-5, with 13 bases aligning to TRBD2. The J call could be wrong; TRBJ2-7 is a better fit for the DNA end. This CDR3 has 15 residues. Germline V gene lookup returns CDR1 SEHNR and CDR2 FQNEAQ (reference sequence). CDR3 bases: TGTGCCAGCAGCGCTCGGACTAGCGGGAGTAGCGAGCAGTACTTC. It translates to CASSARTSGSSEQYF.

This clonotype was seen a handful of times. The chain employs TRBV6-5 and TRBJ2-7; D gene uncertain. The V gene's germline CDR1 is MNHEY and CDR2 SVGAGI. V was cut by 5 bases and J by 0 bases, with 11 bases left in between. This CDR3 has 14 residues. The DNA for the CDR3 is TGTGCCAGCAGTCCGACTGCAAGCTCCTACGAGCAGTACTTC. Amino acids: CASSPTASSYEQYF.

This sequence joins TRBV7-6 and TRBJ2-7; D is perhaps TRBD2 (5 bases). Germline assignment: CDR1 SGHVS and CDR2 FNYEAQ. The CDR3 sequence is 15 residues long. Trimming shortened V by 1 base and J by 1 base, and 11 bases separated the two germline ends. CDR3 sequence: CASSLEEVWSYEQYF. The CDR3, as DNA: TGTGCCAGCAGCTTAGAGGAGGTGTGGTCCTACGAGCAGTACTTC.

This clonotype turned up a few times. This chain uses TRBV29-1 with TRBJ2-7; a weak D match, TRBD2 (5 bases). V was trimmed by 4 bases and J by 0 bases, leaving 13 bases between them. The CDR3 is 14 residues long. Germline CDR1 and CDR2: SQVTM and ANQGSEA. This chain's CDR3 is CSVGGAVSSYEQYF. The CDR3 bases are TGCAGCGTTGGTGGAGCGGTTAGCTCCTACGAGCAGTACTTC.

CDR3 residues: CASSGWRGSDGYTF. DNA of the CDR3: TGTGCCAGCAGTGGTTGGCGGGGATCGGATGGCTACACCTTC. The V and J genes are TRBV28 and TRBJ1-2; D gene unclear. CDR1 and CDR2 from the germline V gene are MDHEN and SYDVKM. The CDR3 has 14 residues. V lost 5 bases to trimming and J lost 6 bases, with 16 bases between them.

This clonotype was found a few times. CDR3 nucleotide sequence: TGTGCCAGCAGTTACGCGATTTACAATGAGCAGTTCTTC. This sequence encodes CASSYAIYNEQFF. The chain has TRBV6-2 or TRBV6-3 and TRBJ2-1, with D uncertain. This CDR3 has 13 amino acids. Trimming left V 2 bases short and J 4 bases short, with 6 bases between. Germline V gives CDR1 MNHEY, CDR2 SVGEGT.

The chain couples TRBV20-1 to TRBJ1-2, with D perhaps TRBD1 (6 bases). CDR3 size: 14 residues. Trimming cost V 4 bases and J 4 bases, with 16 bases left between them. The V gene's germline CDR1 is DFQATT and CDR2 SNEGSKA (reference sequence). The CDR3 region is CSAKDPGGLYGYTF. The CDR3 nucleotides are TGCAGTGCTAAGGACCCTGGGGGCCTCTATGGCTACACCTTC.

This clonotype has a single count. The chain carries TRBV14 and TRBJ2-1, with 8 bases fitting TRBD2. The trim removed 0 bases at V and 12 bases at J, leaving 16 bases unmatched. The CDR3 contains 17 residues. CDR1 and CDR2 (germline): SGHDN, FVKESK. The CDR3 DNA is TGTGCCAGCAGCCAAGATGGTAGTCGGGAGGGCCACCTAAGGCAGTTCTTC. Amino acid sequence: CASSQDGSREGHLRQFF. The complete variable domain, with remaining parts taken from reference TRBV14 and TRBJ2-1, reads EAGVTQFPSHSVIEKGQTVTLRCDPISGHDNLYWYRRVMGKEIKFLLHFVKESKQDESGMPNNRFLAERTGGTYSTLKVQPAELEDSGVYFCASSQDGSREGHLRQFFGPGTRLTVL.

This clonotype was observed a handful of times. The gene calls are TRBV20-1 and TRBJ1-1; D remains ambiguous. Trimming removed 3 bases at V and 0 bases at J, with 8 bases between. CDR1 and CDR2 from the germline V gene are DFQATT and SNEGSKA (reference sequence). This CDR3 region has 13 residues. The CDR3 reads CSAREPMNTEAFF. The CDR3 region has the DNA TGCAGTGCTAGGGAGCCCATGAACACTGAAGCTTTCTTT.

This clonotype was seen a few times. This rearrangement joins TRBV20-1 to TRBJ2-1, with 8 bases lining up with TRBD2. The J call is in doubt because the DNA end fits TRBJ2-5 better. Germline CDR1 and CDR2: DFQATT and SNEGSKA (reference sequence). The CDR3 is made up of 14 amino acids. CDR3 DNA: TGCAGTGCCACTCAAGCGGGAGTCCCCGGGGCCCAGTACTTC. Its protein product is CSATQAGVPGAQYF.

This clonotype was seen a few times. The chain employs TRBV6-4 and TRBJ2-1, with 12 bases aligning to TRBD2. The ends lost 5 bases at V and 7 bases at J; junction bases unmatched: 6. This CDR3 is built from 15 residues. Germline lookup yields CDR1 MRHNA and CDR2 SNTAGT. The CDR3 protein is CASSQTSGRTNEQFF. CDR3 DNA sequence: TGTGCCAGCAGTCAGACTAGCGGGAGAACGAATGAGCAGTTCTTC.

In its sample, this clonotype was seen a few times. This rearrangement joins TRBV20-1 to TRBJ2-4; the D gene is possibly TRBD1 (5 bases). CDR1 and CDR2 (germline): DFQATT, SNEGSKA (reference sequence). V gave up 0 bases and J gave up 1 base, with 10 bases separating them. This CDR3 has 15 amino acids. The chain's CDR3 is CSARDQGLAKNIQYF. The CDR3 bases are TGCAGTGCTAGAGATCAGGGCTTGGCCAAAAACATTCAGTACTTC.

In its sample, this clonotype was seen a few times. This chain uses TRBV10-3 with TRBJ1-6; no definite D call. This CDR3 comprises 16 residues. The germline V and J ends were trimmed by 0 bases and 4 bases, with 10 bases remaining between them. Germline loops: CDR1 ENHRY, CDR2 SYGVKD. DNA of the CDR3: TGTGCCATCAGTGAGTCGATCTGGAAGTATAATTCACCCCTCCACTTT. This gives the protein CAISESIWKYNSPLHF.

This clonotype appeared a few times. The rearrangement joins TRBV6-2 or TRBV6-3 to TRBJ2-5, with TRBD2 as a possible D gene (5 bases). The J call is doubtful: the DNA matches TRBJ2-7 better. The CDR3 runs to 13 residues. Germline V gene sequence: CDR1 MNHEY, CDR2 SVGEGT. For the CDR3, the DNA is TGTGCCAGCCGGGATAGCGAGCGCTCCGAGCAGTACTTC. Translating it yields CASRDSERSEQYF.